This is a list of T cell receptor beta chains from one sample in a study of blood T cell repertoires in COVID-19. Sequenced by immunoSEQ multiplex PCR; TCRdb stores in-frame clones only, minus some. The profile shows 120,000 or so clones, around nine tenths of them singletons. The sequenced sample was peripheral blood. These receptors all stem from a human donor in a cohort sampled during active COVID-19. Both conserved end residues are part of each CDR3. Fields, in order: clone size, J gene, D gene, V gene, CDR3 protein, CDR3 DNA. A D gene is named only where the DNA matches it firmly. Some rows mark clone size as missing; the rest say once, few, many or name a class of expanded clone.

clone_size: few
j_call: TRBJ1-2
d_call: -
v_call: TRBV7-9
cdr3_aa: CASSLVAAEGYTF
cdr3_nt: TGTGCCAGCAGCTTAGTCGCGGCGGAGGGCTACACCTTC

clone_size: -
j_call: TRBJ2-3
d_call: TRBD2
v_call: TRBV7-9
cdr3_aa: CASSWSGGSRDTQYF
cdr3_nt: TGTGCCAGCAGCTGGTCCGGGGGGAGTAGGGATACGCAGTATTTT

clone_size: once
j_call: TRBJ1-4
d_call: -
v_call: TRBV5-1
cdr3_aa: CASSSGHKGNEKLFF
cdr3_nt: TGCGCCAGCAGCTCAGGACACAAAGGGAATGAAAAACTGTTTTTT

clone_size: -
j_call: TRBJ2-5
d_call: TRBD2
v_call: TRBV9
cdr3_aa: CASSVAGGLRQETQYF
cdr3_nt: TGTGCCAGCAGCGTAGCGGGGGGGCTGCGCCAAGAGACCCAGTACTTC

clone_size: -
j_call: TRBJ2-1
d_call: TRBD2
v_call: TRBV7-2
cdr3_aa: CASSQGTTYNEQFF
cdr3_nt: TGTGCCAGCAGCCAAGGGACTACCTACAATGAGCAGTTCTTC

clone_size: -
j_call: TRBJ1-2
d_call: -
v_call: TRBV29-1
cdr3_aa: CSVEDLSTESSYGYTF
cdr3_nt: TGCAGCGTTGAAGATCTTAGTACAGAATCCAGCTATGGCTACACCTTC

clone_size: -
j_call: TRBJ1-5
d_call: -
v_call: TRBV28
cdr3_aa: CASSLAQGFQPQHF
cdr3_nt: TGTGCCAGCAGTTTAGCGCAGGGTTTTCAGCCCCAGCATTTT

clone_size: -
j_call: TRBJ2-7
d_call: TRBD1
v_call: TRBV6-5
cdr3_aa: CASRPDRGRKDEQYF
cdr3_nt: TGTGCCAGCAGGCCCGACAGGGGGCGCAAGGACGAGCAGTACTTC

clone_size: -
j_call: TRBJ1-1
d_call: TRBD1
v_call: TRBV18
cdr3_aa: CASSVTGGTDTEAFF
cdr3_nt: TGTGCCAGCTCAGTCACAGGGGGGACTGACACTGAAGCTTTCTTT

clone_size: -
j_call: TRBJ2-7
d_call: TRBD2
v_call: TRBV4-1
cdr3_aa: CASSQAPGGAYEQYF
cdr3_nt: TGCGCCAGCAGCCAAGCCCCGGGGGGGGCCTACGAGCAGTACTTC

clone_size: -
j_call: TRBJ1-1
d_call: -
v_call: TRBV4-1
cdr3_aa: CASSQDPYTEAFF
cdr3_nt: TGCGCCAGCAGCCAAGACCCGTACACTGAAGCTTTCTTT

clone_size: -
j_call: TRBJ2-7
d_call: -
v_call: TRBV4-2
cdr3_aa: CASSQDRGSYEQYF
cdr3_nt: TGTGCCAGCAGCCAAGATAGGGGGTCCTACGAGCAGTACTTC

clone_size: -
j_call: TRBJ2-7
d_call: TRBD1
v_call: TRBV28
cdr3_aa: CASSLIRGRGVQYF
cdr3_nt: TGTGCCAGCAGTTTAATAAGGGGGCGAGGAGTCCAGTACTTC

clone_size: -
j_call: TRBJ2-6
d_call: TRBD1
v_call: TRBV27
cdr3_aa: CASAGGAGANVLTF
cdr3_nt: TGTGCCAGCGCAGGGGGCGCTGGGGCCAACGTCCTGACTTTC

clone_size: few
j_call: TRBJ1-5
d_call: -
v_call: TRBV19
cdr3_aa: CASSIGGGGNQPQHF
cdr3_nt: TGTGCCAGTAGTATTGGGGGAGGAGGCAATCAGCCCCAGCATTTT

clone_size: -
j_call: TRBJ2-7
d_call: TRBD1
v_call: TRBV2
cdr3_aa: CASTRDRGNYEQYF
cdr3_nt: TGTGCCAGCACCAGGGACAGGGGGAACTACGAGCAGTACTTC

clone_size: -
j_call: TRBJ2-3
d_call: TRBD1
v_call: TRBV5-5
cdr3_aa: CASSLWQGAEDTQYF
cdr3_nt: TGTGCCAGCAGCTTGTGGCAGGGGGCGGAAGATACGCAGTATTTT

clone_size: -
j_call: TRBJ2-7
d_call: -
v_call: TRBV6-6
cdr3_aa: CASSYRGRAVHEQYF
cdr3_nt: TGTGCCAGCAGTTACAGGGGGAGGGCCGTCCACGAGCAGTACTTC

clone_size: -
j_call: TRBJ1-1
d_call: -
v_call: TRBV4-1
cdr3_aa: CASSQDQGRSEAFF
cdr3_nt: TGCGCCAGCAGCCAAGACCAGGGGCGGTCTGAAGCTTTCTTT

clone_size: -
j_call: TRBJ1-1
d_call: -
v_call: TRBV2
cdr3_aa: CASSRRATFDTEAFF
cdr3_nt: TGTGCCAGCTCCCGGCGGGCTACTTTCGACACTGAAGCTTTCTTT

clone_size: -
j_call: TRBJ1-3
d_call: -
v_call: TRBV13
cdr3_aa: CASSLKGDISGNTIYF
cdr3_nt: TGTGCCAGCAGCTTAAAGGGGGACATCTCTGGAAACACCATATATTTT

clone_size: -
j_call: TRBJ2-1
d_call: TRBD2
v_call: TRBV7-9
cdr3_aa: CASSELAGGGDEQFF
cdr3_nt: TGTGCCAGCAGCGAACTAGCGGGAGGGGGGGATGAGCAGTTCTTC

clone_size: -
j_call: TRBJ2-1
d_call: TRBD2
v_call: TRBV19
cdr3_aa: CASRPRLAGRYNEQFF
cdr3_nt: TGTGCCAGTAGACCCAGACTAGCGGGGAGATACAATGAGCAGTTCTTC